Listed here are 18 T cell receptor beta chains from one sample, sequenced in a study of naive and memory T cell subsets. A UMI-containing oligonucleotide was joined by 3' ligation to the TCR cDNA template. Amplification of ligated cDNA took four PCR rounds with SP2 and nested alpha and beta constant primers. TCRdb processed the 5' RACE reads anew with MiXCR; each CDR3 protein has one entry. The sample lists 50,000 or so distinct CDR3 sequences, about 7.2% occurring once. The receptors were sampled from a male donor in good health.

Ten or more counts support this clonotype. This chain connects TRBV11-2 to TRBJ2-5; weak D call: TRBD2 (7 bases). V was clipped by 5 bases and J by 2 bases, with 24 bases between them. Per the germline V gene, CDR1 is SGHAT and CDR2 is FQNNGV. The CDR3 is 18 residues long. DNA for the CDR3: TGTGCCAGCAGCCTTCTCGCCCGGGGGGCCCCAGTACAAGAGACCCAGTACTTC. Protein sequence: CASSLLARGAPVQETQYF.

This clonotype was counted ten times or more. The chain joins TRBV6-2 or TRBV6-3 to TRBJ2-7; TRBD2 matches 14 bases. In germline, CDR1 is MNHEY, CDR2 SVGEGT. The ends lost 5 bases at V and 9 bases at J; junction bases unmatched: 6. CDR3 length: 14 amino acids. CDR3 loop: CASSLSGTSGRQYF. CDR3 in DNA: TGTGCCAGCAGTCTGTCCGGGACTAGCGGGAGGCAGTACTTC.

This clonotype showed up many times. The chain recombines TRBV19 with TRBJ1-5; 9 bases match TRBD1. The V and J ends lost 6 bases and 4 bases, in that order; junction bases with no gene match: 4. CDR1 and CDR2 from the germline V gene are LNHDA and SQIVND (reference sequence). The CDR3 consists of 14 residues. CDR3 DNA: TGTGCCAGTAGGTTCGGGACAGGGAATCAGCCCCAGCATTTT. Translated, it gives CASRFGTGNQPQHF. Full variable domain (outside the CDR3, taken from reference TRBV19 and TRBJ1-5): DGGITQSPKYLFRKEGQNVTLSCEQNLNHDAMYWYRQDPGQGLRLIYYSQIVNDFQKGDIAEGYSVSREKKESFPLTVTSAQKNPTAFYLCASRFGTGNQPQHFGDGTRLSIL.

J is TRBJ2-2 and V is TRBV19, with unresolved D. The V end was cut by 3 bases, the J end by 6 bases, with 8 bases between. This CDR3 spans 13 amino acids. Germline V CDR1 and CDR2: LNHDA, SQIVND (reference sequence). The CDR3 spells CASSIGPSGELFF. The CDR3 nucleotides read TGTGCCAGTAGTATCGGGCCGTCCGGGGAGCTGTTTTTT. Looking up the rest from reference TRBV19 and TRBJ2-2 gives the full variable domain: DGGITQSPKYLFRKEGQNVTLSCEQNLNHDAMYWYRQDPGQGLRLIYYSQIVNDFQKGDIAEGYSVSREKKESFPLTVTSAQKNPTAFYLCASSIGPSGELFFGEGSRLTVL.

In its sample, this clonotype was seen many times. CDR3 sequence (DNA): TGTGCCGCCCGGAGCGGCGGAGACTATGGCTACACCTTC. This gives the protein CAARSGGDYGYTF. The J gene is TRBJ1-2, the V gene TRBV27; D is unresolved. CDR1 and CDR2 from the germline V gene are MNHEY and SMNVEV (reference sequence). This CDR3 has 13 residues. V lost 11 bases and J 3 bases, leaving 16 bases between the germline ends.

This clonotype was observed at least ten times. The rearrangement joins TRBV9 to TRBJ2-5, with D perhaps being TRBD1 or TRBD2 (5 bases each). The CDR3 runs to 14 residues. The V gene lost 4 bases and the J gene lost 4 bases, with 14 bases spanning the gap. Germline CDR1 SGDLS, CDR2 YYNGEE. This CDR3 is CASSPRRGRETQYF. CDR3 in DNA: TGTGCCAGCAGCCCGCGCCGGGGACGAGAGACCCAGTACTTC. Complete variable domain (other parts from reference TRBV9 and TRBJ2-5): DSGVTQTPKHLITATGQRVTLRCSPRSGDLSVYWYQQSLDQGLQFLIQYYNGEERAKGNILERFSAQQFPDLHSELNLSSLELGDSALYFCASSPRRGRETQYFGPGTRLLVL.

In its sample, this clonotype was seen a few times. Written as DNA, the CDR3 is TGCGCCAGCAGCCAAGGTCATCCTGTCACCACCTACGAGCAGTACTTC. As protein: CASSQGHPVTTYEQYF. The rearrangement links TRBV4-1 to TRBJ2-7, with unresolved D. The germline V gene encodes CDR1 MGHRA and CDR2 YSYEKL. Trimming shortened V by 1 base and J by 2 bases, and 15 bases separated the two germline ends. This CDR3 region has 16 residues.

The V gene is TRBV12-3 or TRBV12-4, the J gene TRBJ2-7; D remains unclear. Trimming took off 2 bases at V and 0 bases at J, with 17 bases between the two ends. The CDR3 totals 17 residues. CDR3 in amino acids: CASSLLFRSDYSYEQYF. The CDR3 DNA reads as TGTGCCAGCAGTTTATTATTCAGGTCGGATTACTCCTACGAGCAGTACTTC.

V gene TRBV5-3 combines with J gene TRBJ1-5; D gene ambiguous. TRBV5-3 carries the ORF label, with uncertain function. The V end lost 2 bases, the J end lost 6 bases, and 15 bases lay between the germline ends. The CDR3 contains 15 residues. The CDR3 here is CARSLNRVSSQPQHF. The DNA of the CDR3 is TGTGCCAGAAGCTTAAACCGAGTTTCGAGTCAGCCCCAGCATTTT.

This clonotype showed up just a few times. The rearrangement links TRBV29-1 to TRBJ2-1; 10 nucleotides agree with TRBD2. Germline V CDR1 and CDR2: SQVTM, ANQGSEA. The V segment lost 7 bases and the J segment 2 bases; nucleotides outside the gene matches: 5. This CDR3 contains 14 residues. The CDR3 bases are TGCAGCGACCTTAGCGGGGGGCCCTACAATGAGCAGTTCTTC. It translates to CSDLSGGPYNEQFF.

This clonotype was observed many times. The genes are TRBV12-5 and TRBJ1-1, with 7 bases identical to TRBD1. Per germline, CDR1 LGHNT and CDR2 FRNRAP. Trimming at V came to 1 base and at J to 3 bases, leaving 5 bases not matched to a gene. The CDR3 sequence is 15 residues long. For the CDR3, the DNA is TGTGCTAGTGGTTTGGGGGAAGGGGGCTACACTGAAGCTTTCTTT. This encodes CASGLGEGGYTEAFF. Drawing the rest from reference TRBV12-5 and TRBJ1-1, the complete variable domain is DARVTQTPRHKVTEMGQEVTMRCQPILGHNTVFWYRQTMMQGLELLAYFRNRAPLDDSGMPKDRFSAEMPDATLATLKIQPSEPRDSAVYFCASGLGEGGYTEAFFGQGTRLTVV.

CDR3 loop: CSAEDRSSYNEQFF. CDR3 sequence (DNA): TGCAGTGCTGAGGACAGGAGCTCCTACAATGAGCAGTTCTTC. V is TRBV20-1 and J is TRBJ2-1; 7 nucleotides match TRBD1. CDR3 size: 14 residues. Trimming took 5 bases from V and 0 from J; bases not matched to a gene: 4. Germline values: CDR1 DFQATT, CDR2 SNEGSKA (reference sequence).

This clonotype appeared many times. This chain uses TRBV11-2 with TRBJ2-5, with no clear D. This CDR3 is built from 14 residues. Germline lookup yields CDR1 SGHAT and CDR2 FQNNGV. Trimming removed 1 base at V and 5 bases at J, with 11 bases between. In DNA form, the CDR3 reads TGTGCCAGCAGCTTAGGCGGAGAGAGGGAGACCCAGTACTTC. Protein: CASSLGGERETQYF.

This clonotype has only a few counts. The rearrangement joins TRBV7-9 to TRBJ2-2, with D unclear. V lost 1 base, J lost 1 base, and 4 bases lay in between. The CDR3 totals 14 residues. The germline CDR1 and CDR2 sequences are SEHNR and FQNEAQ (reference sequence). The CDR3 region is CASSLGENTGELFF. As DNA, the CDR3 is TGTGCCAGCAGCTTAGGAGAGAACACCGGGGAGCTGTTTTTT. Complete variable domain (other parts from reference TRBV7-9 and TRBJ2-2): DTGVSQNPRHKITKRGQNVTFRCDPISEHNRLYWYRQTLGQGPEFLTYFQNEAQLEKSRLLSDRFSAERPKGSFSTLEIQRTEQGDSAMYLCASSLGENTGELFFGEGSRLTVL.

V gene TRBV14 combines with J gene TRBJ1-3; D unresolved. This CDR3 has 13 residues. Germline lookup yields CDR1 SGHDN and CDR2 FVKESK. V was clipped by 5 bases and J by 4 bases, with 9 bases between them. The CDR3 here is CASSEGAGNTIYF. The CDR3 DNA follows: TGTGCCAGCAGCGAGGGCGCGGGAAACACCATATATTTT.

The rearrangement links TRBV5-5 to TRBJ2-2, with TRBD1 identical over 10 bases. Germline CDR1 and CDR2: SGHKS and YYEKEE (reference sequence). The CDR3 contains 16 residues. V lost 1 base, J lost 5 bases, and 5 bases stayed unmatched. CDR3: CASSLNDRGPTGELFF. In DNA, the CDR3 is TGTGCCAGCAGCTTGAACGACAGGGGGCCGACCGGGGAGCTGTTTTTT.

This clonotype was counted ten times or more. J is TRBJ2-7 and V is TRBV9; D not certain. The CDR3 runs 13 residues. Trimming took off 3 bases at V and 1 base at J, with 8 bases between the two ends. CDR1 SGDLS and CDR2 YYNGEE come from the germline V gene. The CDR3 loop reads CASSAQESYEQYF. CDR3 bases: TGTGCCAGCAGCGCCCAGGAGTCCTACGAGCAGTACTTC. Full variable domain (remainder filled in from reference TRBV9 and TRBJ2-7): DSGVTQTPKHLITATGQRVTLRCSPRSGDLSVYWYQQSLDQGLQFLIQYYNGEERAKGNILERFSAQQFPDLHSELNLSSLELGDSALYFCASSAQESYEQYFGPGTRLTVT.

This clonotype was seen ten or more times. The CDR3 DNA sequence: TGTGCCAGCAGCTTAGCGCCTCAAGAGACCCAGTACTTC. This gives the protein CASSLAPQETQYF. This sequence joins TRBV7-9 and TRBJ2-5; D remains ambiguous. The CDR3 has 13 amino acids. V was shortened by 0 bases and J by 2 bases, with 4 bases between the two germline ends. Germline assignment: CDR1 SEHNR and CDR2 FQNEAQ (reference sequence).